A single sample is the source of the 24 T cell receptor beta chains below, sequenced in a study of identical twins. Each CDR3 protein gets one entry after TCRdb re-called the 5' RACE reads with MiXCR. The repertoire holds 510,000 or so distinct CDR3 sequences, with 13% to 15% as singletons. This sample was also put to use in a study of yellow fever vaccine responses in identical twins.

Sequenced input: CD4+ T cells sorted from blood. These receptor sequences come from a woman between 18 and 29 years old in good health.

This clonotype showed up just a few times. The chain has TRBV10-3 and TRBJ2-7, with 11 bases fitting TRBD1. Per germline, CDR1 ENHRY and CDR2 SYGVKD. There are 14 residues in the CDR3. J gave up 7 bases and V 2 bases, and 4 bases lay outside the gene matches. DNA of the CDR3: TGTGCCATCAGTGAGGGGACAGGGGGATGGGAGCAGTACTTC. As protein: CAISEGTGGWEQYF.

The genes are TRBV7-9 and TRBJ2-1, with 10 bases lining up with TRBD2. Unmatched junction bases numbered 11, after V lost 2 bases and J lost 10 bases. Germline-derived CDR1 and CDR2 are SEHNR and FQNEAQ (reference sequence). The CDR3 covers 16 residues. This CDR3 reads CASSLISAGGVIEQFF. The CDR3 DNA reads as TGTGCCAGCAGCTTAATCTCAGCGGGAGGGGTAATCGAGCAGTTCTTC. The complete variable domain, with remaining parts taken from reference TRBV7-9 and TRBJ2-1, reads DTGVSQNPRHKITKRGQNVTFRCDPISEHNRLYWYRQTLGQGPEFLTYFQNEAQLEKSRLLSDRFSAERPKGSFSTLEIQRTEQGDSAMYLCASSLISAGGVIEQFFGPGTRLTVL.

In its sample, this clonotype was seen a few times. The CDR3 DNA sequence: TGTGCCACCAGTGCCGGACCGGCGAACACCGGGGAGCTGTTTTTT. Protein sequence: CATSAGPANTGELFF. This chain joins TRBV24-1 and TRBJ2-2, with unresolved D. The CDR3 extends over 15 amino acids. Trimming took 5 bases from V and 0 from J, leaving 9 bases between them. CDR1 and CDR2 (germline): KGHDR, SFDVKD.

This clonotype appeared many times. The junction departs from germline at one end; a sequencing error may be responsible. This chain links TRBV12-3 or TRBV12-4 with TRBJ2-7; D ambiguous. CDR3 length: 13 residues. Written as DNA, the CDR3 is TGCGCCAGCAGCTTGGCCCCCGGGTACGAGCAGTACTTC. It translates to CASSLAPGYEQYF.

On this clonotype: The conserved closing phenylalanine or tryptophan is absent in this CDR3, likely reflecting a read error. The CDR3 is CASSSDNPGQFS. The CDR3 DNA follows: TGTGCCAGCAGTTCGGACAACCCGGGGCAGTTCTCC. The chain couples TRBV12-3 or TRBV12-4 to TRBJ2-1; a possible D gene is TRBD1 (5 bases). V shed 4 bases and J shed 12 bases, with 13 bases lying between them. The CDR3 is 12 residues long.

This sequence joins TRBV19 and TRBJ2-7, with 7 bases that match TRBD1. CDR1 and CDR2 (germline): LNHDA, SQIVND (reference sequence). The trim removed 5 bases at V and 4 bases at J, leaving 8 bases unmatched. The CDR3 has 14 amino acids. The CDR3 region is CASSPRQGVYEQYF. The DNA of the CDR3 is TGTGCCAGTAGTCCCCGACAGGGTGTTTACGAGCAGTACTTC.

The chain is built from TRBV5-1 and TRBJ2-5; 12 bases fit TRBD2. The CDR3 covers 16 residues. With 4 bases clipped from V and 5 bases from J, the junction kept 9 bases outside the gene matches. Germline V gene lookup returns CDR1 SGHRS and CDR2 YFSETQ. The CDR3 DNA reads TGCGCCAGCAGCGCATTTCTAGCGGGAGGGTTGGAGACCCAGTACTTC. The encoded protein is CASSAFLAGGLETQYF.

The rearrangement uses TRBV20-1 and TRBJ2-1, with 9 bases lining up with TRBD2. The CDR3 length is 15 residues. The germline V gene has CDR1 DFQATT and CDR2 SNEGSKA (reference sequence). Unmatched junction bases numbered 3, after V lost 3 bases and J lost 0 bases. The CDR3 DNA sequence: TGCAGTGCTAGTCAGCGGGGGGCCTCCTACAATGAGCAGTTCTTC. It translates to CSASQRGASYNEQFF.

The rearrangement links TRBV11-1 to TRBJ2-1; TRBD2 matches at 14 bases. This CDR3 is built from 19 residues. J was trimmed by 0 bases and V by 1 base; bases with no gene match: 5. Germline V CDR1 and CDR2: SGHAT, FQDESV (reference sequence). The CDR3 reads CASSLGGTSGRGSYNEQFF. The CDR3, as DNA: TGTGCCAGCAGCTTAGGGGGGACTAGCGGGAGAGGCTCCTACAATGAGCAGTTCTTC.

This chain links TRBV20-1 with TRBJ1-2; D perhaps matches TRBD1 (5 bases). CDR3 length: 14 amino acids. CDR1 is DFQATT, CDR2 SNEGSKA, per germline (reference sequence). V gave up 0 bases and J gave up 4 bases, with 12 bases separating them. The CDR3 spells CSAREVSTAYGYTF. The CDR3 DNA is TGCAGTGCTAGAGAAGTCTCGACAGCCTATGGCTACACCTTC.

The sample holds a few counts of this clonotype. This chain links TRBV27 with TRBJ2-7, with D possibly matching TRBD1 (6 bases). Per germline, CDR1 MNHEY and CDR2 SMNVEV (reference sequence). The V and J ends lost 4 bases and 1 base respectively, with 14 bases between them. The CDR3 length is 15 residues. In DNA, the CDR3 is TGTGCCAGCAGTTCGCTCGGACAGTCTTCCTACGAGCAGTACGTC. Its translation: CASSSLGQSSYEQYV.

This clonotype was seen a handful of times. This rearrangement joins TRBV15 to TRBJ2-1; no reliable D call. The ends were cut back, 0 bases at V and 3 bases at J, with 9 bases in the middle. Germline lookup yields CDR1 LNHNV and CDR2 YYDKDF (reference sequence). The CDR3 has 15 residues. The CDR3 loop reads CATSRDRSNYNEQFF. In DNA, the CDR3 is TGTGCCACCAGCAGAGATCGGAGCAACTACAATGAGCAGTTCTTC.

The table lists this clonotype with a few counts. The J gene is TRBJ1-2, the V gene TRBV7-9; no clear D. The CDR3 extends over 15 amino acids. V shed 5 bases and J shed 2 bases, with 15 bases lying between them. Germline CDR1 reads SEHNR; CDR2 reads FQNEAQ (reference sequence). CDR3 region: CASSPILRENYGYTF. CDR3 coding DNA: TGTGCCAGCAGCCCCATTCTACGGGAAAACTATGGCTACACCTTC.

The gene calls are TRBV4-1 and TRBJ2-5; D is possibly TRBD1 or TRBD2 (5 bases each). This CDR3 comprises 14 residues. V lost 4 bases to trimming and J lost 2 bases, with 11 bases between them. Germline V gene lookup returns CDR1 MGHRA and CDR2 YSYEKL. The CDR3 is CASSPFWGQETQYF. As DNA, the CDR3 is TGCGCCAGCAGCCCCTTCTGGGGGCAAGAGACCCAGTACTTC.

V gene TRBV11-3 combines with J gene TRBJ2-1; 9 bases align to TRBD2. Germline CDR1 and CDR2: SGHNT and YENEEA. Trimming removed 5 bases from V and 3 bases from J; junction bases left unmatched: 5. There are 15 residues in the CDR3. CDR3 bases: TGTGCCAGCAGCCTATCTAGCGGGGTCTACAATGAGCAGTTCTTC. It is translated as CASSLSSGVYNEQFF.

Written as DNA, the CDR3 is TGTGCCAGCAGTGACCGGGCGAAGTACCAAGAGACCCAGTACTTC. It encodes CASSDRAKYQETQYF. The genes are TRBV2 and TRBJ2-5, with no clear D. V was pared by 3 bases and J by 0 bases, with 11 bases between. In germline, CDR1 is SNHLY, CDR2 FYNNEI. CDR3 size: 15 residues.

This clonotype was found many times. The chain links TRBV12-3 or TRBV12-4 to TRBJ1-2, with 10 bases fitting TRBD1. After removal of 4 bases from V and 4 bases from J, the junction contained 6 bases not matched to a gene. The CDR3 has 15 amino acids. As DNA, the CDR3 is TGTGCCAGCAGTTACGGACAGGGGGTGTCCTATGGCTACACCTTC. Translated: CASSYGQGVSYGYTF.

The V and J genes are TRBV2 and TRBJ2-2; D might be TRBD1 or TRBD2, each matching 5 bases. V was trimmed by 6 bases and J by 5 bases, leaving 16 bases between them. Germline CDR1 and CDR2: SNHLY and FYNNEI. The CDR3 runs 15 residues. CDR3 bases: TGTGCCAGCAGGGTTGGACAAGAGCGGACCGGGGAGCTGTTTTTT. Its translation is CASRVGQERTGELFF.

The rearrangement links TRBV3-1 to TRBJ2-3; D is undetermined. The CDR3 is 12 residues long. V lost 1 base and J 6 bases, leaving 5 bases between the germline ends. CDR1 and CDR2 (germline): LGHDT, YNNKEL (reference sequence). CDR3 loop: CASSQVGDTQYF. Written as DNA, the CDR3 is TGTGCCAGCAGCCAAGTTGGGGATACGCAGTATTTT.

There are a few counts of this clonotype. The V call is TRBV7-7, the J call TRBJ1-3; D unclear. Germline CDR1 and CDR2: SSHAT and FNYEAQ (reference sequence). CDR3 length: 14 residues. Trimming shortened V by 5 bases and J by 4 bases, and 12 bases separated the two germline ends. The CDR3 DNA reads TGTGCCAGCAGCGAAACGGACGTCGGAAACACCATATATTTT. Its protein is CASSETDVGNTIYF.

The table lists this clonotype with a few counts. V usage is TRBV9 and J usage is TRBJ2-7, with 7 nucleotides matching TRBD1. CDR3 length equals 15 residues. The V gene's germline CDR1 is SGDLS and CDR2 YYNGEE. Trimming took 0 bases from V and 3 from J; bases not matched to a gene: 6. CDR3 DNA: TGTGCCAGCAGCGTAGGCACAGGGGCCAACTACGAGCAGTACTTC. Protein sequence: CASSVGTGANYEQYF.

The rearrangement joins TRBV7-6 to TRBJ2-3; tentatively, D is TRBD2 (7 bases). The CDR3 is 15 amino acids. The ends were cut back, 5 bases at V and 4 bases at J, with 16 bases in the middle. Germline values: CDR1 SGHVS, CDR2 FNYEAQ. The CDR3 nucleotides read TGTGCCAGCAGCGGGGGGGCGGTGCTGGCAGATACGCAGTATTTT. Translating it yields CASSGGAVLADTQYF.

The table lists this clonotype with a few counts. The chain combines TRBV5-1 with TRBJ2-5; 14 bases map to TRBD2. V lost 7 bases and J lost 1; bases outside the gene matches: 9. This CDR3 comprises 17 residues. CDR1 is SGHRS and CDR2 is YFSETQ in the germline V gene. CDR3 sequence reads: CASYTGTSGRGQETQYF. CDR3 in DNA: TGCGCCAGCTACACAGGGACTAGCGGGAGAGGCCAAGAGACCCAGTACTTC.

This clonotype was seen more than once but under ten times. The rearrangement joins TRBV7-7 to TRBJ2-3; weak D call: TRBD2 (6 bases). The CDR3 spans 17 residues. Trimming cost V 3 bases and J 3 bases, with 19 bases left between them. CDR1 is SSHAT, CDR2 FNYEAQ, per germline (reference sequence). The CDR3: CASSLKLADMGTDTQYF. DNA of the CDR3: TGTGCCAGCAGCTTGAAATTAGCGGACATGGGAACAGATACGCAGTATTTT.